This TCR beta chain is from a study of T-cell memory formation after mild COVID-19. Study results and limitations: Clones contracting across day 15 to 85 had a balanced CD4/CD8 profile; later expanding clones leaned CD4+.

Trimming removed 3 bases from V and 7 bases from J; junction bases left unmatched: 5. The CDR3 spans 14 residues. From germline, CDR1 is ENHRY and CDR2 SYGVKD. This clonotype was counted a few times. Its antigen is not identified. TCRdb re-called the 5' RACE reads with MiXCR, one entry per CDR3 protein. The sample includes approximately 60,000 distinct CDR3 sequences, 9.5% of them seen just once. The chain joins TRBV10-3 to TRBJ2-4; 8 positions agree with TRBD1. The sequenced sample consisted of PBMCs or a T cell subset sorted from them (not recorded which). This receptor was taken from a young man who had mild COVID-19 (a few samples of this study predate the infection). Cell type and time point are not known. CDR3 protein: CAISDNRGSNIQYF. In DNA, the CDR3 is TGTGCCATCAGTGATAACAGGGGGTCCAACATTCAGTACTTC.